A single sample is the source of the 25 T cell receptor beta chains below, sequenced in a study of regulatory T cells in long-lasting Graves disease. Regarding time point: persistent/refractory GD, antithyroid drugs over 5 years with positive TRAb. Following extraction of RNA from PBMCs, that RNA was used to make the TCR library. CDR3 regions were amplified by Arm-PCR using iRepertoire HTBI primers to build TCR beta libraries. TCRdb re-analysed the multiplex PCR reads in MiXCR, keeping a single row per CDR3 protein. The repertoire holds 300,000 to 400,000 distinct CDR3 sequences, with about 19% as singletons. The sample in question was peripheral blood mononuclear cells (PBMCs), obtained when the disease was refractory, from a patient treated with antithyroid drugs. These TCRs come from a female donor with Graves disease.

This clonotype was picked up a small number of times. The chain carries TRBV7-2 and TRBJ1-2; tentatively, D is TRBD1 (5 bases). The germline V and J ends were trimmed by 0 bases and 3 bases, with 11 bases remaining between them. CDR1 and CDR2 from the germline V gene are SGHTA and FQGNSA. This CDR3 is built from 15 residues. CDR3 coding DNA: TGTGCCAGCAGCTTAGCGCCCGGGACGGACTATGGCTACACCTTC. Protein sequence: CASSLAPGTDYGYTF.

This clonotype was recorded many times. The chain uses TRBV10-1 and TRBJ1-1; D ambiguous. Looked up from germline, CDR1 is WNHNN and CDR2 is SYGVQD (reference sequence). The V gene lost 6 bases and the J gene lost 1 base, with 9 bases spanning the gap. The length of the CDR3 is 13 residues. CDR3 residues: CASRARENTEAFF. The CDR3 DNA reads as TGCGCCAGCAGGGCCCGGGAGAACACTGAAGCTTTCTTT.

This clonotype was counted many times. The gene calls are TRBV20-1 and TRBJ1-2; 7 bases match TRBD1. V lost 1 base and J lost 4; bases outside the gene matches: 9. This CDR3 contains 15 residues. In germline, CDR1 is DFQATT, CDR2 SNEGSKA (reference sequence). The CDR3 loop reads CSARVRTGGLYGYTF. DNA of the CDR3: TGCAGTGCTAGAGTCCGGACAGGTGGTCTCTATGGCTACACCTTC.

This clonotype was counted many times. This chain connects TRBV7-2 to TRBJ1-6; D gene ambiguous. The germline gives CDR1 SGHTA, CDR2 FQGNSA. Between the trimmed V and J ends, which lost 1 base and 14 bases, there was a span of 12 bases. The CDR3 has 13 amino acids. DNA for the CDR3: TGTGCCAGCAGCTTAGAGACATATTTCACCCTCCACTTT. The encoded protein is CASSLETYFTLHF.

The gene calls are TRBV7-3 and TRBJ2-4; D perhaps matches TRBD2 (6 bases). The CDR3 length is 13 residues. Trimming cost V 5 bases and J 9 bases, with 14 bases left between them. From germline, CDR1 is SGHTA and CDR2 FQGTGA. CDR3 amino acids: CASSVGLGGIQYF. The CDR3 nucleotides read TGTGCCAGCAGCGTGGGACTTGGGGGCATTCAGTACTTC.

The rearrangement joins TRBV13 to TRBJ1-4; D is perhaps TRBD1 (5 bases). V was pared by 5 bases and J by 7 bases, with 11 bases between. The CDR3 has 13 amino acids. Germline-derived CDR1 and CDR2 are PRHDT and FYEKMQ (reference sequence). DNA for the CDR3: TGTGCCAGCAGCCCGTGGGGCGGTGAAAAACTGTTTTTT. This encodes CASSPWGGEKLFF.

The chain combines TRBV7-8 with TRBJ2-1; D possibly corresponds to TRBD1 (5 bases). CDR1 is SGHVS, CDR2 FQNEAQ, per germline. CDR3 size: 13 residues. Trimming removed 3 bases from V and 8 bases from J, with 11 bases in between. This CDR3 is CASSFSPGYEQFF. CDR3 bases: TGTGCCAGCAGCTTCTCTCCAGGGTATGAGCAGTTCTTC.

This clonotype was found many times. DNA of the CDR3: TGTGCCAGCAGTCTAGACAGGGAATTTGGCTACACCTTC. Protein: CASSLDREFGYTF. The gene calls are TRBV12-3 or TRBV12-4 and TRBJ1-2; 7 nucleotides agree with TRBD1. There are 13 residues in the CDR3. V dropped 5 bases and J dropped 7; count of bases not matched to a gene: 7.

There are a few counts of this clonotype. V is TRBV19 and J is TRBJ1-3; 12 positions match TRBD1. The germline gives CDR1 LNHDA, CDR2 SQIVND (reference sequence). This CDR3 is 16 amino acids long. V lost 8 bases to trimming and J lost 1 base; unmatched junction nucleotides: 6. The CDR3, as DNA: TGTGCCAGTGGGACAGGGGGCTCGAGTTCTGGAAACACCATATATTTT. Encoded protein: CASGTGGSSSGNTIYF.

This clonotype has a count of ten or more. The rearrangement links TRBV5-6 to TRBJ2-7; a possible D gene is TRBD1 (6 bases). The V and J ends lost 1 base and 2 bases respectively, with 7 bases between them. The CDR3 length is 13 residues. Germline lookup yields CDR1 SGHDT and CDR2 YYEEEE. The CDR3 loop reads CASSLRQAYEQYF. The CDR3 nucleotides read TGTGCCAGCAGCTTGCGACAGGCCTACGAGCAGTACTTC.

This clonotype was seen only a few times. The chain uses TRBV7-6 and TRBJ1-2; D possibly corresponds to TRBD1 (5 bases). CDR1 SGHVS and CDR2 FNYEAQ come from the germline V gene. This CDR3 contains 12 residues. The V gene lost 1 base and the J gene lost 7 bases, with 7 bases spanning the gap. CDR3 bases: TGTGCCAGCAGCTTAGAAGGGACTGGCTACACCTTC. Its translation is CASSLEGTGYTF.

This clonotype was seen a handful of times. This may arise from a read error, as a much more abundant clone is one base away. The genes are TRBV2 and TRBJ2-5; D gene uncertain. The CDR3 contains 11 residues. The germline gives CDR1 SNHLY, CDR2 FYNNEI. CDR3 bases: TGTGCCAGCATGAGGCAAGGGACCCAGTACTTC. It yields the protein CASMRQGTQYF.

The genes are TRBV20-1 and TRBJ1-2; 8 nucleotides line up with TRBD1. The CDR3 consists of 13 residues. V was clipped by 3 bases and J by 6 bases; unmatched bases: 6. Germline assignment: CDR1 DFQATT and CDR2 SNEGSKA (reference sequence). CDR3 DNA sequence: TGCAGTGCTAGGGCCGACAGGGGTCATGGCTACACCTTC. Translated: CSARADRGHGYTF.

This clonotype was detected many times. This chain links TRBV2 with TRBJ2-7; 10 bases fit TRBD2. Trimming at V came to 2 bases and at J to 4 bases, leaving 11 bases not matched to a gene. CDR1 and CDR2 from the germline V gene are SNHLY and FYNNEI. This CDR3 has 17 residues. CDR3 coding DNA: TGTGCCAGCAGTGAATCTGCGCTCGGACTAGCGGATTACGAGCAGTACTTC. This gives the protein CASSESALGLADYEQYF.

This clonotype was counted only a few times. The chain is built from TRBV5-1 and TRBJ1-6, with D possibly being TRBD1 (5 bases). V was cut by 0 bases and J by 7 bases, with 11 bases left in between. The CDR3 totals 15 residues. CDR1 SGHRS and CDR2 YFSETQ come from the germline V gene. The CDR3 reads CASSLAGTANSPLHF. The CDR3 region has the DNA TGCGCCAGCAGCTTGGCTGGGACCGCGAATTCACCCCTCCACTTT.

This clonotype appeared many times. The chain uses TRBV24-1 and TRBJ1-5; 7 positions agree with TRBD1. Germline V gene data show CDR1 as KGHDR and CDR2 as SFDVKD. This CDR3 is built from 13 residues. V was clipped by 4 bases and J by 4 bases; unmatched bases: 0. This CDR3 is CATSEQGNQPQHF. CDR3 nucleotides: TGTGCCACCAGTGAACAGGGGAATCAGCCCCAGCATTTT.

This clonotype appeared many times. The V call is TRBV9, the J call TRBJ2-7; D gene unclear. The CDR3 sequence is 14 residues long. Deletions cut 2 bases from V and 6 bases from J, with 15 bases between. In germline, CDR1 is SGDLS, CDR2 YYNGEE. CDR3 loop: CASSVGSLKGEQYF. Written as DNA, the CDR3 is TGTGCCAGCAGCGTCGGCTCCCTCAAGGGCGAGCAGTACTTC. The variable domain in full, completed from reference TRBV9 and TRBJ2-7, reads DSGVTQTPKHLITATGQRVTLRCSPRSGDLSVYWYQQSLDQGLQFLIQYYNGEERAKGNILERFSAQQFPDLHSELNLSSLELGDSALYFCASSVGSLKGEQYFGPGTRLTVT.

This clonotype was observed a handful of times. V is TRBV12-5 and J is TRBJ2-7; TRBD1 might be the D (6 bases). The V end was cut by 2 bases, the J end by 6 bases, with 8 bases between. The CDR3 loop spans 12 amino acids. Per germline, CDR1 LGHNT and CDR2 FRNRAP. The CDR3 coding sequence is TGTGCTAGTGGTTTGACCAGGGGCGAGCAGTACTTC. It translates to CASGLTRGEQYF.

This clonotype came up a few times. The CDR3 here is CASSLGQPGNEQFF. The CDR3 DNA reads as TGTGCCAGCAGCTTAGGACAGCCCGGGAATGAGCAGTTCTTC. The chain uses TRBV11-3 and TRBJ2-1; D is perhaps TRBD1 (5 bases). The CDR3 contains 14 residues. Trimming took off 1 base at V and 7 bases at J, with 11 bases between the two ends. Germline V gene lookup returns CDR1 SGHNT and CDR2 YENEEA.

Worth noting for this clonotype: Being one base from a much bigger clone, this may be a read error. This chain links TRBV28 with TRBJ2-7; TRBD1 or TRBD2 may be the D gene (6 bases each). This CDR3 is built from 15 residues. From germline, CDR1 is MDHEN and CDR2 SYDVKM. This chain's CDR3 is CASSSGGPGVGGSLF. Written as DNA, the CDR3 is TGTGCCAGCAGCTCTGGGGGGCCAGGGGTTGGTGGGAGTCTCTTC.

This clonotype has at least ten counts. The CDR3 bases are TGCAGTGCCAGGACACCCCCGGAGACTGAAGCTTTCTTT. Encoded protein: CSARTPPETEAFF. This chain joins TRBV20-1 and TRBJ1-1; a possible D gene is TRBD1 (5 bases). The germline V gene has CDR1 DFQATT and CDR2 SNEGSKA (reference sequence). Trimming shortened V by 6 bases and J by 5 bases, and 16 bases separated the two germline ends. The CDR3 consists of 13 residues.

This clonotype was found many times. The J gene is TRBJ1-4, the V gene TRBV12-3 or TRBV12-4; D gene unclear. CDR3 size: 14 residues. Trimming pared 2 bases from V and 0 bases from J, leaving 4 bases between. CDR3 loop: CASSLRATNEKLFF. In DNA, the CDR3 is TGTGCCAGCAGTTTAAGGGCAACTAATGAAAAACTGTTTTTT.

This rearrangement joins TRBV11-2 to TRBJ2-7; possibly TRBD1 or TRBD2 for D (6 bases each). V shed 1 base and J shed 9 bases, with 19 bases lying between them. CDR1 is SGHAT, CDR2 FQNNGV, per germline. There are 15 residues in the CDR3. CDR3 nucleotide sequence: TGTGCCAGCAGCTTAGGATACGGCACAGGGCGGGGGCAGTACTTC. Translating it yields CASSLGYGTGRGQYF.

This clonotype has a count of ten or more. The chain couples TRBV28 to TRBJ2-7, with a possible D match to TRBD1 (5 bases). The germline CDR1 and CDR2 sequences are MDHEN and SYDVKM. The CDR3 extends over 12 amino acids. V lost 5 bases to trimming and J lost 3 bases, with 8 bases between them. The CDR3 DNA reads TGTGCCAGCAGTCGGACATTCTACGAGCAGTACTTC. Translation gives CASSRTFYEQYF.

This chain links TRBV5-6 with TRBJ1-1, with a weak D call TRBD1 (6 bases). Germline loops: CDR1 SGHDT, CDR2 YYEEEE. The germline V and J ends were trimmed by 0 bases and 6 bases, with 12 bases remaining between them. The CDR3 totals 14 residues. In DNA, the CDR3 is TGTGCCAGCAGCTTGGTAGGGAGGGGGGCTGAAGCTTTCTTT. Translated: CASSLVGRGAEAFF. The full variable domain, completed using reference TRBV5-6 and TRBJ1-1, is DAGVTQSPTHLIKTRGQQVTLRCSPKSGHDTVSWYQQALGQGPQFIFQYYEEEERQRGNFPDRFSGHQFPNYSSELNVNALLLGDSALYLCASSLVGRGAEAFFGQGTRLTVV.